Listed here are 18 T cell receptor beta chains from one sample, sequenced in a study of cytomegalovirus exposure and HLA in healthy donors. Vbeta (60) and Jbeta (13) primers were used in the PCR. The method was immunoSEQ multiplex PCR; TCRdb's version includes in-frame clones alone and lacks a portion of them. The table shows under 200,000 clones, with over 75% occurring only once. Sequencing was performed on PBMCs. The receptor set was obtained from a woman aged 45-59 years in good health and CMV-seronegative.

This chain uses TRBV19 with TRBJ1-5; 8 nucleotides line up with TRBD1. CDR3 size: 16 residues. V lost 2 bases and J lost 3; bases outside the gene matches: 6. The germline V gene has CDR1 LNHDA and CDR2 SQIVND (reference sequence). The CDR3 reads CASSIQGQGLNQPQHF. The CDR3, as DNA: TGTGCCAGTAGTATACAAGGACAGGGCCTCAATCAGCCCCAGCATTTT.

The chain carries TRBV21-1 and TRBJ2-3; the table gives TRBD1 as D, unverified against the DNA. TRBV21-1 is designated a pseudogene. CDR3 length: 14 residues. The DNA for the CDR3 is TGTGCCAGCAGCACTGGCAGTTGCACAGATACGCAGTATTTT. Residues: CASSTGSCTDTQYF.

CDR3 DNA sequence: TGTGCCAGCAGTTACACGGACAGAGAAGAGACCCAGTACTTC. It codes for CASSYTDREETQYF. The J gene is TRBJ2-5, the V gene TRBV6-5, with D tentatively TRBD1 (6 bases). V lost 2 bases and J lost 3, with 10 bases in between. The length of the CDR3 is 14 residues. Germline CDR1 and CDR2: MNHEY and SVGAGI.

CDR3 amino acids: CASQEGVRSTGELFF. The CDR3 DNA follows: TGTGCCAGCCAGGAGGGAGTGAGGAGTACCGGGGAGCTGTTTTTT. The chain carries TRBV11-1 and TRBJ2-2; possible D gene TRBD2, 6 bases. The germline V gene encodes CDR1 SGHAT and CDR2 FQDESV (reference sequence). CDR3 size: 15 residues. The V end lost 8 bases, the J end lost 5 bases, and 18 bases lay between the germline ends.

A single count supports this clone. J is TRBJ2-2 and V is TRBV5-4; TRBD1 aligns across 8 bases. V was pared by 4 bases and J by 3 bases, with 8 bases of the junction left unmatched. Germline-derived CDR1 and CDR2 are SGHNT and YYREEE (reference sequence). This CDR3 is built from 16 residues. The CDR3 nucleotides are TGTGCCAGCAGCCCCAGGGGGCGCGCGGACACCGGGGAGCTGTTTTTT. Amino acid sequence: CASSPRGRADTGELFF.

The chain recombines TRBV2 with TRBJ2-7, with D perhaps matching TRBD2 (7 bases). V gave up 10 bases and J gave up 5 bases, with 18 bases separating them. The germline CDR1 and CDR2 sequences are SNHLY and FYNNEI. CDR3 size: 13 residues. CDR3 sequence (DNA): TGTGCCACCGCCGGGGGGCGCGGAGACGAGCAGTACTTC. This codes for CATAGGRGDEQYF.

The rearrangement links TRBV6-6 to TRBJ1-1, with D possibly matching TRBD1 (5 bases). The CDR3 is made up of 11 amino acids. Trimming took off 6 bases at V and 13 bases at J, with 15 bases between the two ends. Germline CDR1 is MNHNY and CDR2 is SVGAGI (reference sequence). The CDR3 loop reads CASRAGGNGFF. CDR3 in DNA: TGTGCCAGCAGGGCCGGGGGGAATGGTTTCTTT.

This clone was counted only a few times. The chain couples TRBV4-3 to TRBJ2-4, with 8 bases aligning to TRBD1. The germline CDR1 and CDR2 sequences are LGHNA and YSLEER. V shed 2 bases, J shed 8 bases, and the junction held 5 bases outside the gene matches. The CDR3 runs to 14 residues. The CDR3 nucleotides read TGCGCCAGCAGCCAACTCACAGGGGGGCACATTCAGTACTTC. Its protein is CASSQLTGGHIQYF.

The chain recombines TRBV19 with TRBJ2-3; TRBD2 matches 11 bases. Germline V CDR1 and CDR2: LNHDA, SQIVND (reference sequence). The J segment lost 3 bases and the V segment lost 6 bases, leaving 8 bases of the junction unmatched. CDR3 length equals 16 residues. CDR3 in DNA: TGTGCCAGTAGCCCCGAAAGACTAGCGGGGACAGATACGCAGTATTTT. Translating it yields CASSPERLAGTDTQYF.

The rearrangement links TRBV11-3 to TRBJ2-1, with TRBD1 matching over 7 bases. CDR3 length equals 14 residues. CDR1 and CDR2 (germline): SGHNT, YENEEA. J was trimmed by 6 bases and V by 5 bases; bases with no gene match: 7. As DNA, the CDR3 is TGTGCCAGCAGCAACCAGGGGGTGTCCAATGAGCAGTTCTTC. It codes for CASSNQGVSNEQFF.

The chain employs TRBV27 and TRBJ2-6, with D possibly being TRBD1 (6 bases). This CDR3 has 17 amino acids. Per germline, CDR1 MNHEY and CDR2 SMNVEV (reference sequence). The V and J ends lost 6 bases and 2 bases respectively, with 17 bases between them. CDR3 protein: CASRPLGALTGANVLTF. CDR3 coding DNA: TGTGCCAGCAGGCCTCTGGGGGCACTGACTGGGGCCAACGTCCTGACTTTC.

This chain uses TRBV5-4 with TRBJ2-2; 13 positions agree with TRBD2. There are 18 residues in the CDR3. V lost 1 base to trimming and J lost 4 bases; unmatched junction nucleotides: 7. CDR1 is SGHNT, CDR2 YYREEE, per germline (reference sequence). The CDR3 spells CASSLLLAGGFSTGELFF. CDR3 nucleotide sequence: TGTGCCAGCAGCTTGTTACTAGCGGGGGGGTTCAGCACCGGGGAGCTGTTTTTT. Full variable domain (rest looked up from reference TRBV5-4 and TRBJ2-2): ETGVTQSPTHLIKTRGQQVTLRCSSQSGHNTVSWYQQALGQGPQFIFQYYREEENGRGNFPPRFSGLQFPNYSSELNVNALELDDSALYLCASSLLLAGGFSTGELFFGEGSRLTVL.

The chain uses TRBV7-9 and TRBJ1-6; D is unclear. The ends were cut back, 2 bases at V and 10 bases at J, with 12 bases in the middle. Germline V lookup: CDR1 SEHNR, CDR2 FQNEAQ (reference sequence). CDR3 length equals 14 residues. CDR3 protein: CASSLLGSDSPLHF. The CDR3 region has the DNA TGTGCCAGCAGCTTATTAGGGAGCGACTCACCCCTCCACTTT.

The CDR3, as DNA: TGTGCCAGCAGCTTATATGGGACAGGGTTGGCCTACGAGCAGTACTTC. Its protein is CASSLYGTGLAYEQYF. The chain joins TRBV11-2 to TRBJ2-7; 9 nucleotides line up with TRBD1. There are 16 residues in the CDR3. The trim removed 2 bases at V and 2 bases at J, leaving 7 bases unmatched. Germline V gene lookup returns CDR1 SGHAT and CDR2 FQNNGV.

Only a few counts were recorded for this clone. Different DNA sequences within this sample yield the same CDR3. The V and J genes are TRBV5-1 and TRBJ2-1; 13 nucleotides agree with TRBD2. This CDR3 has 16 amino acids. The junction had 2 bases not matched to a gene; V was cut back by 4 bases and J by 1 base. In germline, CDR1 is SGHRS, CDR2 YFSETQ. The CDR3 sequence is CASSLGLAGSYNEQFF. CDR3 nucleotide sequence: TGCGCCAGCAGCCTGGGACTAGCGGGGTCCTACAATGAGCAGTTCTTC.

The rearrangement uses TRBV19 and TRBJ1-1; D may be TRBD1 (6 bases). The germline V gene has CDR1 LNHDA and CDR2 SQIVND (reference sequence). Deletions cut 6 bases from V and 0 bases from J, with 14 bases between. This CDR3 is built from 15 residues. CDR3 residues: CASRFTGGLNTEAFF. The CDR3 nucleotides read TGTGCCAGTAGGTTCACGGGGGGCTTGAACACTGAAGCTTTCTTT.

The gene calls are TRBV5-1 and TRBJ1-1, with TRBD1 identical over 9 bases. The CDR3 runs 16 residues. The germline CDR1 and CDR2 sequences are SGHRS and YFSETQ. The ends lost 4 bases at V and 0 bases at J; junction bases unmatched: 7. DNA of the CDR3: TGCGCCAGCAGCGTCGACAGGGGGACCTTGAACACTGAAGCTTTCTTT. As protein: CASSVDRGTLNTEAFF.

The genes are TRBV4-3 and TRBJ2-3; 8 nucleotides agree with TRBD1. J gave up 1 base and V 6 bases, and 9 bases lay outside the gene matches. Germline V gives CDR1 LGHNA, CDR2 YSLEER. The CDR3 runs 16 residues. CDR3 sequence: CASSEGRGRGTDTQYF. The CDR3 region has the DNA TGCGCCAGCAGTGAAGGCAGGGGGCGCGGCACAGATACGCAGTATTTT.